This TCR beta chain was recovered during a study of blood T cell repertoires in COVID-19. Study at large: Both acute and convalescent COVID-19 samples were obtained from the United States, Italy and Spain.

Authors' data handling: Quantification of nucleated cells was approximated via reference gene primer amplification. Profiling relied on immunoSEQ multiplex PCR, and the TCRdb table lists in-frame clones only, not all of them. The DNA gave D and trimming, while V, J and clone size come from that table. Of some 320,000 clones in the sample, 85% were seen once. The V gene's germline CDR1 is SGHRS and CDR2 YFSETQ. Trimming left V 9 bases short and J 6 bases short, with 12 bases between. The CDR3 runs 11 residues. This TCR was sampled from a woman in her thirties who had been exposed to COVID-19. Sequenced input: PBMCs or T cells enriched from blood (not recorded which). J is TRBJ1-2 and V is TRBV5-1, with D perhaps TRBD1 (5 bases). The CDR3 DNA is TGCGCCATCAACGGAGGGGATGGCTACACCTTC. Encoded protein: CAINGGDGYTF.